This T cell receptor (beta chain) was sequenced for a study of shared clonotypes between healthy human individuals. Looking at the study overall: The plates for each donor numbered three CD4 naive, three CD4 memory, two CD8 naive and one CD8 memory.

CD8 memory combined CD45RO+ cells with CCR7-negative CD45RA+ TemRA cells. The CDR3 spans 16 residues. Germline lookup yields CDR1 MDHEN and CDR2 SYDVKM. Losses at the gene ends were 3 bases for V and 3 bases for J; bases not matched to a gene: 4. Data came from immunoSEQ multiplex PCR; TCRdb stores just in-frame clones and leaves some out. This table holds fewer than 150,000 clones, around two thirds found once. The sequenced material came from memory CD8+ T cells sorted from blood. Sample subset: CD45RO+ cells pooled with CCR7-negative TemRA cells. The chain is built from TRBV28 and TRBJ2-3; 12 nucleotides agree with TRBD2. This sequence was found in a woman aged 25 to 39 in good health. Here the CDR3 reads CASSFTGTSGTDTQYF. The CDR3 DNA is TGTGCCAGCAGTTTCACCGGGACTAGCGGGACAGATACGCAGTATTTT.